This T cell receptor (beta chain) was observed in a study of shared clonotypes between healthy human individuals. This table comes from immunoSEQ multiplex PCR, and its TCRdb copy is limited to in-frame clones, with some not included. The sample contains roughly 1,500,000 clones, approximately 98.5% of which appear only once. V was pared by 1 base and J by 0 bases, with 3 bases of the junction left unmatched. The CDR3 consists of 17 residues. CDR1 is SEHNR, CDR2 FQNEAQ, per germline (reference sequence). This sequence was found in a man younger than 45 in good health. The chain joins TRBV7-9 to TRBJ2-2; the match to TRBD1 covers 9 bases. The sample comprised naive CD4+ T cells sorted from blood. Specified subset: CD45RA+ positively selected. CDR3 nucleotides: TGTGCCAGCAGCTTAGAGTGGACAGGGGCGAACACCGGGGAGCTGTTTTTT. This codes for CASSLEWTGANTGELFF.